This paragraph covers one TCR beta chain sequence. These data originate in a study of CD8+ T cells in alopecia areata. On the study more broadly: Tofacitinib administration persisted for 6 to 18 months, succeeded by 6 months off drug.

Sorting from PBMCs produced CD4+ and CD8+ T cells. Isolated RNA was reverse transcribed into cDNA used as the sequencing template. Only in-frame clones appear in the TCRdb table, and some are missing; sequencing was by immunoSEQ multiplex PCR. The table has 120,000 or so clones, 58% seen once. The length of the CDR3 is 18 residues. CDR1 and CDR2 (germline): SGHTA, FQGNSA. Trimming at V came to 1 base and at J to 6 bases, leaving 15 bases not matched to a gene. The V call is TRBV7-2, the J call TRBJ2-1; the match to TRBD2 covers 7 bases. This TCR came from a human donor with alopecia areata. The sample consisted of CD4+ T cells sorted from blood, taken at week 0. The CDR3 sequence is CASSLVAGTSSGSNEQFF. CDR3 in DNA: TGTGCCAGCAGCTTAGTGGCGGGGACCTCTAGCGGATCCAATGAGCAGTTCTTC.